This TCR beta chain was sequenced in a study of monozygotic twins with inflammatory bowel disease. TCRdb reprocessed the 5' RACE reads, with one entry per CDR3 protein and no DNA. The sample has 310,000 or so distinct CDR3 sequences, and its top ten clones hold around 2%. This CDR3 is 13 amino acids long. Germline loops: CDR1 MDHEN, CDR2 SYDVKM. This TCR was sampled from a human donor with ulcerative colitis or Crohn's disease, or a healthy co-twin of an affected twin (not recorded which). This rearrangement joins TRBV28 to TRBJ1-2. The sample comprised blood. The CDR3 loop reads CASKEGRNYGYTF.